The rows below give T cell receptor beta chains drawn from one sample of a study of T-cell reconstitution after alpha-beta-depleted transplantation in children. TCRdb independently ran MiXCR on the PCR reads; one entry per CDR3 protein. The sample lists about 74,000 distinct CDR3 sequences, approximately 14% occurring once. This specimen consisted of PBMCs, mostly from graft donor cells, obtained 180 days after TCRalphabeta/CD19-depleted stem cell transplant. The source is a male patient between 2 and 15 years old who had a stem cell transplant for acute lymphoblastic leukemia, so the T cells may come from the graft donor. CDR3s include the opening cysteine and the closing phenylalanine or tryptophan. A D gene is named only where the DNA matches it firmly. Size is omitted from some rows. Given values are once, few, many or a class for expanded clones.

cdr3_aa: CASSLGAQLGINEKLFF; cdr3_nt: TGCGCCAGCAGCTTGGGCGCCCAGCTGGGAATCAATGAAAAACTGTTTTTT; j_call: TRBJ1-4; v_call: TRBV5-1; d_call: NA; clone_size: few
cdr3_aa: CASSFPNRGIPYEQYF; cdr3_nt: TGTGCCAGCAGCTTCCCGAACAGGGGGATTCCCTACGAGCAGTACTTC; j_call: TRBJ2-7; v_call: TRBV11-2; d_call: TRBD1; clone_size: few
cdr3_aa: CAISGRTGLSSYEQYF; cdr3_nt: TGTGCCATCAGCGGACGGACAGGGCTGAGCTCCTACGAGCAGTACTTC; j_call: TRBJ2-7; v_call: TRBV10-3; d_call: TRBD1; clone_size: few
cdr3_aa: CSAPQGGTQYF; cdr3_nt: TGCAGTGCTCCCCAGGGGGGGACCCAGTACTTC; j_call: TRBJ2-5; v_call: TRBV20-1; d_call: NA; clone_size: NA
cdr3_aa: CASGRGGLNTGELFF; cdr3_nt: TGTGCCAGCGGCCGGGGGGGGCTGAACACCGGGGAGCTGTTTTTT; j_call: TRBJ2-2; v_call: TRBV25-1; d_call: TRBD2; clone_size: few
cdr3_aa: CASSLQSPPANYGYTF; cdr3_nt: TGCGCCAGCAGCTTGCAGTCACCCCCGGCTAACTATGGCTACACCTTC; j_call: TRBJ1-2; v_call: TRBV5-1; d_call: NA; clone_size: few
cdr3_aa: CASSPQRRALNTGELFF; cdr3_nt: TGCGCCAGCAGCCCGCAACGTAGGGCTTTGAACACCGGGGAGCTGTTTTTT; j_call: TRBJ2-2; v_call: TRBV5-1; d_call: NA; clone_size: NA
cdr3_aa: CASSQLGAHTIYF; cdr3_nt: TGTGCCAGCTCCCAGCTGGGGGCGCACACCATATATTTT; j_call: TRBJ1-3; v_call: TRBV18; d_call: NA; clone_size: few
cdr3_aa: CSTRTRTDTQYF; cdr3_nt: TGCAGTACCCGGACTAGAACAGATACGCAGTATTTT; j_call: TRBJ2-3; v_call: TRBV20-1; d_call: TRBD2; clone_size: NA
cdr3_aa: CASGPTPLSYEQYF; cdr3_nt: TGTGCCAGCGGTCCAACACCGCTCTCCTACGAGCAGTACTTC; j_call: TRBJ2-7; v_call: TRBV12-3/TRBV12-4; d_call: NA; clone_size: NA
cdr3_aa: CASSYRDRQETQYF; cdr3_nt: TGTGCCAGCAGTTACCGGGACAGACAAGAGACCCAGTACTTC; j_call: TRBJ2-5; v_call: TRBV6-5; d_call: TRBD1; clone_size: NA
cdr3_aa: CAISDGGTQETQYF; cdr3_nt: TGTGCCATCAGTGATGGTGGGACCCAAGAGACCCAGTACTTC; j_call: TRBJ2-5; v_call: TRBV10-3; d_call: NA; clone_size: few
cdr3_aa: CASSRRGVAQETQYF; cdr3_nt: TGTGCCAGCAGCCGCCGGGGGGTAGCTCAAGAGACCCAGTACTTC; j_call: TRBJ2-5; v_call: TRBV11-2; d_call: TRBD2; clone_size: few
cdr3_aa: CSALYLPNEQFF; cdr3_nt: TGCAGTGCCCTATACCTCCCAAATGAGCAGTTCTTC; j_call: TRBJ2-1; v_call: TRBV20-1; d_call: NA; clone_size: few
cdr3_aa: CASSLNGGEETQYF; cdr3_nt: TGTGCCAGCAGCTTAAATGGCGGGGAAGAGACCCAGTACTTC; j_call: TRBJ2-5; v_call: TRBV7-2; d_call: NA; clone_size: NA
cdr3_aa: CASSRPKAGADTQYF; cdr3_nt: TGTGCCAGCAGCCGACCAAAGGCGGGGGCTGATACGCAGTATTTT; j_call: TRBJ2-3; v_call: TRBV7-9; d_call: NA; clone_size: NA